What follows describes a single T cell receptor (beta chain). The antigen is unknown. The PCR had 60 Vbeta and 13 Jbeta primers. The assay was immunoSEQ multiplex PCR, and TCRdb's table has in-frame clones only and misses some. In the table there are some 140,000 clones, 64% of which are singletons. These data come from a study of cytomegalovirus exposure and HLA in healthy donors. Study-wide results and limits: Versus the 666-donor mean, an Asian-associated ancestry cluster reportedly showed fewer N-insertions in a later analysis. One cluster of highly shared sequence variants probably arose as a sequencing artifact. Reports state that TCR beta sequences accurately predicted most subjects' HLA-A and HLA-B alleles.

Trimming removed 5 bases from V and 7 bases from J; junction bases left unmatched: 8. The CDR3 has 13 residues. Per germline, CDR1 SQVTM and CDR2 ANQGSEA. This TCR came from a woman between 40 and 55 years old in good health and CMV-seronegative. V usage is TRBV29-1 and J usage is TRBJ1-2, with 9 positions matching TRBD1. The sequenced sample was PBMCs. The CDR3 coding sequence is TGCAGCGTTCCCACAGGGGGCATTGGTGGCTACACCTTC. Its protein product is CSVPTGGIGGYTF.